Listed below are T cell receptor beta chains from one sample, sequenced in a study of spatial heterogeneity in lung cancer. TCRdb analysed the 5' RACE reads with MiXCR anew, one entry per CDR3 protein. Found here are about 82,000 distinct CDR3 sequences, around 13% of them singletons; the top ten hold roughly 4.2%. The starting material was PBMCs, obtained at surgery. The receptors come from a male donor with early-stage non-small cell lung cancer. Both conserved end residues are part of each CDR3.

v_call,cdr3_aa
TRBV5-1,CASRELSGTGTEAFF
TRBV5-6,CASSLLAGYSYEQYF
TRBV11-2,CASSPGTPNTEAFF
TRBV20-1,CSASRGVRDTDTQYF
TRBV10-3,CAISEVAGEYTQYF
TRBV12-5,CASEGVTNTGELFF
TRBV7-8,CASSPGIPNTEAFF
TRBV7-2,CASSSPGNEQFF
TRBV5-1,CASSSLAGGGNNEQFF
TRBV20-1,CSARGIYGYTF
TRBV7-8,CASSSQGERTGELFF
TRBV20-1,CSAAPGLAGADEQYF
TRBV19,CASSRSGGIDTGELFF
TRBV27,CASSFTGSVTEAFF
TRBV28,CASSRTSGVPSYNEQFF
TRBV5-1,CASSPDGSYEQYF
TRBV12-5,CASGTGLAGGKQETQYF
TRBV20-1,CSARRQGNDQPQHF
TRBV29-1,CSVKKITSSYEQYF
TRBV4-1,CASSQDPFGPGVSDTQYF
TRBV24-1,CATSDADRGPSTDTQYF